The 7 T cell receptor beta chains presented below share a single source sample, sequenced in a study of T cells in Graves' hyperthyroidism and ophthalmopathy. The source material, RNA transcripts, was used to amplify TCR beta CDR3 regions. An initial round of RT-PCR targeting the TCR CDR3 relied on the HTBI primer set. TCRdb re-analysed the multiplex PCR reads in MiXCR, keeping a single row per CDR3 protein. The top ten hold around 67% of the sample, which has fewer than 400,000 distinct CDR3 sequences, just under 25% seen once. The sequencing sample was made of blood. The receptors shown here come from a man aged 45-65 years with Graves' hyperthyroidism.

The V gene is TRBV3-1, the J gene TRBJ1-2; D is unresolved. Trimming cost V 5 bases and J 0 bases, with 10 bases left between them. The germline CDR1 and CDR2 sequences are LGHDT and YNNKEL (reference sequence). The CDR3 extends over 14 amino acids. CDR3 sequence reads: CASSARLANYGYTF. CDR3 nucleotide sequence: TGTGCCAGCAGCGCGCGGCTAGCTAACTATGGCTACACCTTC. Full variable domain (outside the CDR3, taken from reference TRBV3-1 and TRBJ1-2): DTAVSQTPKYLVTQMGNDKSIKCEQNLGHDTMYWYKQDSKKFLKIMFSYNNKELIINETVPNRFSPKSPDKAHLNLHINSLELGDSAVYFCASSARLANYGYTFGSGTRLTVV.

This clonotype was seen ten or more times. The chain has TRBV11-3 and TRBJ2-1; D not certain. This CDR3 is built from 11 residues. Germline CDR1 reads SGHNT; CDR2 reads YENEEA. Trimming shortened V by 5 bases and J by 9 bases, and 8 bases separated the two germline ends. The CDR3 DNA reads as TGTGCCAGCAGCCTAAATGTTGAGCAGTTCTTC. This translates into CASSLNVEQFF.

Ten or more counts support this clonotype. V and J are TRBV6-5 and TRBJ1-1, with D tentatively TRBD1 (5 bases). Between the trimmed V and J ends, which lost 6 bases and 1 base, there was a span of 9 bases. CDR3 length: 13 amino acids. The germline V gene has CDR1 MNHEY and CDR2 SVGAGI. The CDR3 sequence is CASSYGQNTEAFF. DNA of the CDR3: TGTGCCAGCAGCTATGGACAGAACACTGAAGCTTTCTTT.

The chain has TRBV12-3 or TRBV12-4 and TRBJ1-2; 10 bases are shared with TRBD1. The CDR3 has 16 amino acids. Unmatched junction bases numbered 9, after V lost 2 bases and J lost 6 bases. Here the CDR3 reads CASSLLPGQGPNGYTF. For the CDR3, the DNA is TGTGCCAGCAGTTTACTTCCGGGACAGGGGCCGAATGGCTACACCTTC.

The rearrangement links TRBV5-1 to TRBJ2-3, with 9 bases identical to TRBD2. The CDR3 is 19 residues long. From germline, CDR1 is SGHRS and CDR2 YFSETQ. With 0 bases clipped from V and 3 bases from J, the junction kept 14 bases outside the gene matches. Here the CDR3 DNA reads TGCGCCAGCAGCTTGGCGTTAAGTGGCGGGAGGGACTGGACAGATACGCAGTATTTT. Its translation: CASSLALSGGRDWTDTQYF. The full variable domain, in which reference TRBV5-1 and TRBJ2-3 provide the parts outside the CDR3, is KAGVTQTPRYLIKTRGQQVTLSCSPISGHRSVSWYQQTPGQGLQFLFEYFSETQRNKGNFPGRFSGRQFSNSRSEMNVSTLELGDSALYLCASSLALSGGRDWTDTQYFGPGTRLTVL.

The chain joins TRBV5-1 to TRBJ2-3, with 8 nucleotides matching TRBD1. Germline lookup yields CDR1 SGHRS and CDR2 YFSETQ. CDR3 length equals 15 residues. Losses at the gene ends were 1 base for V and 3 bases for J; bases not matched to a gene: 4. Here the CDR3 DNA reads TGCGCCAGCAGCTTGTACCAGGGGGCGACAGATACGCAGTATTTT. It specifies CASSLYQGATDTQYF.

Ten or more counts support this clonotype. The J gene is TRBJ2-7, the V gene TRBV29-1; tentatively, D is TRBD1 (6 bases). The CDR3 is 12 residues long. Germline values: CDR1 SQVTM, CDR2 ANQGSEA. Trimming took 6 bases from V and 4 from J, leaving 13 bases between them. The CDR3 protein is CSVGTTGYEQYF. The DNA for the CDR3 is TGCAGCGTCGGGACCACAGGGTACGAGCAGTACTTC.